This T cell receptor beta chain was profiled in a study of beta chain features in type 1 diabetes. At the level of the study: Healthy donors, compared against patients, showed similar age, gender and cell yields. Sorted cells, approximately 100,000,000 in number, were examined across all samples. Notes on the study in general: Shorter TCRB CDR3s, moderately but significantly so, marked every one of the four CD4+ subsets in Type 1 diabetes patients.

What was sequenced were expressed TCRB transcripts, since all of the isolated RNA had been reverse transcribed. The average read count of naive, central memory and regulatory T cell samples was about 3.57 million. Method: immunoSEQ multiplex PCR; TCRdb's copy keeps in-frame clones and lacks some. The sample has a few hundred thousand clones; over 9% are singletons. This CDR3 contains 11 residues. CDR1 and CDR2 from the germline V gene are MDHEN and SYDVKM. V was trimmed by 11 bases and J by 1 base, leaving 8 bases between them. By way of CD45RO/CCR7/CD25/CD127/CD95/CD27, the CD4+ regulatory, stem cell-like memory, central memory and naive cells were sorted. This clone has just one count. Its antigen is not identified.

The J gene is TRBJ1-1, the V gene TRBV28; D call uncertain. The origin of this receptor is a man in his thirties or forties with type 1 diabetes. The specimen sequenced was central memory CD4+ T cells from blood. The CDR3 is CAGRRNTEAFF. In DNA, the CDR3 is TGTGCCGGACGAAGGAACACTGAAGCTTTCTTT.